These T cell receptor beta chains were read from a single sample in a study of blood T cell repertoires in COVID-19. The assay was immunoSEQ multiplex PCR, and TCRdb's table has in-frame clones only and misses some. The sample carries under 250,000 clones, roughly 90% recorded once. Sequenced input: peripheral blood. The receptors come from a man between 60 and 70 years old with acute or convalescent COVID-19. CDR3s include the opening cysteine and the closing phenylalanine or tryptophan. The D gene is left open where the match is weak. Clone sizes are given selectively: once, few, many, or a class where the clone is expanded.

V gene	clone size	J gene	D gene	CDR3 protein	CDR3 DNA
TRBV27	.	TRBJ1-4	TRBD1	CASSPQGATNEKLFF	TGTGCCAGCAGTCCCCAGGGGGCAACTAATGAAAAACTGTTTTTT
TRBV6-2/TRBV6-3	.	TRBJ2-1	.	CASRPRTNEQFF	TGTGCCAGCAGGCCTCGGACTAATGAGCAGTTCTTC
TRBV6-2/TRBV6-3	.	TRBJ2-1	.	CASSVDSNNEQFF	TGTGCCAGCAGTGTTGACAGTAACAATGAGCAGTTCTTC
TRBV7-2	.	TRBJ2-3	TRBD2	CASSLGTSGPLGTQYF	TGTGCCAGCAGCTTAGGGACTAGCGGGCCCCTAGGTACGCAGTATTTT
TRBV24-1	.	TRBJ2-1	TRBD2	CATSDLPRGTSGSLNNEQFF	TGTGCCACCAGTGATTTGCCGAGGGGAACTAGCGGGTCTCTAAACAATGAGCAGTTCTTC
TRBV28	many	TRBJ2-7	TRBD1	CASSHRQGSYEQYF	TGTGCCAGCAGCCATCGACAGGGTTCCTACGAGCAGTACTTC
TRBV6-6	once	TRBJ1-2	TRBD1	CASSLRDRALSNYGYTF	TGTGCCAGCAGTCTCCGGGACAGGGCCCTCTCTAACTATGGCTACACCTTC
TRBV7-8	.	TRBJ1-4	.	CASSLGRGPPNEKLFF	TGTGCCAGCAGCTTAGGACGAGGTCCCCCTAATGAAAAACTGTTTTTT
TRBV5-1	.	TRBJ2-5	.	CASSLVGGLETQYF	TGCGCCAGCAGCTTGGTAGGGGGATTAGAGACCCAGTACTTC
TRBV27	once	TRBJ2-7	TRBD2	CASGGLAIYEQYF	TGTGCCAGCGGGGGACTAGCGATATACGAGCAGTACTTC
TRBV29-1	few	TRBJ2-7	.	CSVEDPSYEQYF	TGCAGCGTTGAAGATCCATCCTACGAGCAGTACTTC
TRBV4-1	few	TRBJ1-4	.	CASSPEGGKLFF	TGCGCCAGCAGCCCGGAGGGAGGAAAACTGTTTTTT
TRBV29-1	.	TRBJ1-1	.	CSAGTGTSTEAFF	TGCAGCGCCGGCACCGGGACATCCACTGAAGCTTTCTTT
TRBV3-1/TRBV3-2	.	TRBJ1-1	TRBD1	CASSRTGQGGTEAFF	TGTGCCAGCAGCCGTACGGGACAGGGCGGCACTGAAGCTTTCTTT
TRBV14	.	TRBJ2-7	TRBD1	CASSQLGQGRYEQYF	TGTGCCAGCAGCCAACTTGGACAGGGAAGATACGAGCAGTACTTC
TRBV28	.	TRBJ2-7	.	CASSFDWETPASYEQYF	TGTGCCAGCAGTTTTGATTGGGAGACGCCCGCCTCCTACGAGCAGTACTTC
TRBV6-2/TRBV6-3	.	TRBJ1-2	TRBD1	CASSYFNRDRAKGGYTF	TGTGCCAGCAGTTACTTCAACCGGGACAGGGCAAAGGGCGGCTACACCTTC
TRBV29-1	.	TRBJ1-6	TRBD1	CSVRDSYNSPLHF	TGCAGCGTTCGGGACAGCTATAATTCACCCCTCCACTTT
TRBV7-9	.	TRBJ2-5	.	CASSLRSSGLVQETQYF	TGTGCCAGCAGCTTAAGGTCCTCAGGGTTGGTCCAGGAGACCCAGTACTTC
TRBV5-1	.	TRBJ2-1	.	CASSLDLVGEAQFF	TGCGCCAGCAGCTTGGATCTTGTGGGGGAGGCGCAGTTCTTC
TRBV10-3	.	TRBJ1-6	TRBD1	CAISESYGTADSPLHF	TGTGCCATCAGTGAGTCTTACGGGACAGCAGATTCACCCCTCCACTTT
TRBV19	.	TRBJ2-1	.	CASSGQGRYNEQFF	TGTGCCAGTAGTGGGCAGGGCCGCTACAATGAGCAGTTCTTC
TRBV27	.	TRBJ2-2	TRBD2	CASSFASGSGELFF	TGTGCCAGCAGTTTTGCTAGCGGGAGTGGGGAGCTGTTTTTT
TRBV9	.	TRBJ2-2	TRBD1	CASSMNRGNTGELFF	TGTGCCAGCAGCATGAACAGGGGTAACACCGGGGAGCTGTTTTTT
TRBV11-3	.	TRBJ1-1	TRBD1	CASSLDPGTGLNTEAFF	TGTGCCAGCAGCTTAGACCCCGGGACAGGACTGAACACTGAAGCTTTCTTT
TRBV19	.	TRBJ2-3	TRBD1	CASSSQGGGTDTQYF	TGTGCCAGTAGTTCACAGGGGGGTGGCACAGATACGCAGTATTTT
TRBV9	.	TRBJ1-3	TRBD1	CASSGLGQGRSGNTIYF	TGTGCCAGCAGCGGGTTGGGACAGGGACGCTCTGGAAACACCATATATTTT
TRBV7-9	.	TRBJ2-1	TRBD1	CASSSDRGYNEQFF	TGTGCCAGCAGCTCCGACAGGGGGTACAATGAGCAGTTCTTC
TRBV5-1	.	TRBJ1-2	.	CASSLERWGYTF	TGCGCCAGCAGCTTGGAGCGGTGGGGCTACACCTTC
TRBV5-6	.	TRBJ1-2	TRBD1	CASRPGDRGRDGYTF	TGTGCCAGCAGGCCAGGGGACAGGGGGCGGGATGGCTACACCTTC
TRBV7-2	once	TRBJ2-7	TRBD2	CASSLGLAGGPSYEQYF	TGTGCCAGCAGCTTAGGTCTAGCGGGAGGGCCCTCCTACGAGCAGTACTTC
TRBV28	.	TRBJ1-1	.	CASISRHGRGTEAFF	TGTGCCAGCATTTCCCGGCACGGCCGAGGCACTGAAGCTTTCTTT
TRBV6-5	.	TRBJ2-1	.	CARSYETGSDNEQFF	TGTGCCCGCAGTTACGAAACAGGATCGGACAATGAGCAGTTCTTC
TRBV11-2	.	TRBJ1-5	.	CASSLGREQPQHF	TGTGCCAGCAGCTTAGGAAGGGAGCAGCCCCAGCATTTT